The clone carrying this T cell receptor (beta chain) occurred once. This entry belongs to a study of cytomegalovirus exposure and HLA in healthy donors. CDR1 and CDR2 (germline): MDHEN, SYDVKM. CDR3 size: 13 residues. The V end was cut by 2 bases, the J end by 4 bases, with 8 bases between. Both 60 Vbeta primers and 13 Jbeta primers went into the PCR. The data were produced by immunoSEQ multiplex PCR, yet TCRdb's version contains in-frame clones alone and is incomplete. The data contain about 160,000 clones, roughly 79% of them seen just once; the ten biggest clones take up about 1%. The donors comprised healthy bone marrow donors.

The sample consisted of PBMCs. The V call is TRBV28, the J call TRBJ1-2; D perhaps matches TRBD1 (5 bases). This TCR was recovered from a woman aged 40 to 50 in good health and CMV-seronegative. Written as DNA, the CDR3 is TGTGCCAGCAGTTTACCGGACATCTATGGCTACACCTTC. It is translated as CASSLPDIYGYTF.